The entry below gives a single T cell receptor (beta chain) sequence along with its context. The CDR3 is 15 amino acids. Trimming took 3 bases from V and 4 from J; bases not matched to a gene: 3. In germline, CDR1 is WSHSY, CDR2 SAAADI. Naive CD8 isolation took CD45RO-negative cells positively selected for CCR7 and excluded terminally differentiated effector memory CD45RA+ cells. The sample comes from a study of shared clonotypes between healthy human individuals. TCRdb keeps only in-frame clones here, not all; method: immunoSEQ multiplex PCR. The table records nearly 2 million clones, about 94% of them present only once.

This TCR was recovered from a man aged 18 to 29 in good health. The chain is built from TRBV10-2 and TRBJ2-3, with 11 nucleotides matching TRBD2. The sequencing sample was made of naive CD8+ T cells sorted from blood. DNA for the CDR3: TGCGCCAGCAGTGATCTAGCGGGGGGAGCAGATACGCAGTATTTT. Amino acid sequence: CASSDLAGGADTQYF.